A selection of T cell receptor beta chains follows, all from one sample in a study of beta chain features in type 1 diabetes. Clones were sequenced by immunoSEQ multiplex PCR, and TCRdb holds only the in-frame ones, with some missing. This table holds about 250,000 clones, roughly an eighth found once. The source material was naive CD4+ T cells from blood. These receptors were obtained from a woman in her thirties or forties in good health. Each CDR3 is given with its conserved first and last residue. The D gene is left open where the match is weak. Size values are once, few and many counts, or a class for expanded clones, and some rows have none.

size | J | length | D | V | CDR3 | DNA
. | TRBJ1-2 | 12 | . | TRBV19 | CASMFRGGGYTF | TGTGCCAGTATGTTCAGGGGCGGAGGCTACACCTTC
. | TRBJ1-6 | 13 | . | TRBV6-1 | CASSEVRNSPLHF | TGTGCCAGCAGTGAGGTGCGTAATTCACCCCTCCACTTT
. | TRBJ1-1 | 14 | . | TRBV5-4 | CASSPDRSNTEAFF | TGTGCCAGCAGCCCAGACAGATCGAACACTGAAGCTTTCTTT
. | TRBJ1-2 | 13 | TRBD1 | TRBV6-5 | CASSYSRQGVHTF | TGTGCCAGCAGTTACTCACGTCAGGGGGTCCACACCTTC
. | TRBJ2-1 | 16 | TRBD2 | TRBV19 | CASSRLAGGRYNEQFF | TGTGCCAGTAGCCGACTAGCGGGGGGCCGTTACAATGAGCAGTTCTTC
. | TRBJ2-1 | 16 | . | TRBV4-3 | CASSQATLPPGGEQFF | TGCGCCAGCAGCCAAGCCACCCTCCCCCCCGGCGGGGAGCAGTTCTTC
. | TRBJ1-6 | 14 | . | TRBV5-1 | CASSEPGPNSPLHF | TGCGCCAGCAGCGAACCGGGTCCCAATTCACCCCTCCACTTT
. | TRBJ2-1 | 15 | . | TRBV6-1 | CASTGVSGPYNEQFF | TGTGCCAGCACGGGGGTGAGTGGTCCATACAATGAGCAGTTCTTC
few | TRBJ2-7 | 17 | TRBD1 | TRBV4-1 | CASSQETGQRLTYEQYF | TGCGCCAGCAGCCAAGAAACGGGACAGCGGCTTACCTACGAGCAGTACTTC
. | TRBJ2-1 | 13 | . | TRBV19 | CASSTQGSVEQFF | TGTGCCAGTAGTACGCAGGGGTCCGTCGAGCAGTTCTTC
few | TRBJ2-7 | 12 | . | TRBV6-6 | CASSYVTGEQYF | TGTGCCAGCAGTTACGTGACGGGCGAGCAGTACTTC
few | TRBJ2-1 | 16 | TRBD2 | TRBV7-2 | CASSRPRGGGYNEQFF | TGTGCCAGCAGCCGGCCACGGGGGGGAGGCTACAATGAGCAGTTCTTC
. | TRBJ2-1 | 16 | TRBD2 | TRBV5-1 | CASSMSGGSSYNEQFF | TGCGCCAGCAGCATGAGCGGGGGGAGCTCCTACAATGAGCAGTTCTTC
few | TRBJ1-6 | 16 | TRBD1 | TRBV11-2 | CASSLVGGQGAGPLHF | TGTGCCAGCAGCTTAGTAGGGGGACAGGGGGCAGGTCCCCTCCACTTT
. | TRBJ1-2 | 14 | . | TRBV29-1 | CSVESMGANYGYTF | TGCAGCGTTGAAAGTATGGGAGCTAACTATGGCTACACCTTC
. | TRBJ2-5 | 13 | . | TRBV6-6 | CASNGRNGETQYF | TGTGCCAGCAATGGCCGAAATGGAGAGACCCAGTACTTC
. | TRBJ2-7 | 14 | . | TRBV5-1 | CASSTGTIRDEQYF | TGCGCCAGCAGTACGGGAACCATTAGGGACGAGCAGTACTTC
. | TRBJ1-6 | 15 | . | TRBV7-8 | CASSSISSYNSPLHF | TGTGCCAGCAGCTCCATTAGCTCCTATAATTCACCCCTCCACTTT
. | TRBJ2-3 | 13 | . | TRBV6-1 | CASRRQGTDTQYF | TGTGCCAGCAGGAGACAGGGCACAGATACGCAGTATTTT
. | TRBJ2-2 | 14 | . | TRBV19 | CASSQGTNTGELFF | TGTGCCAGTAGTCAGGGCACAAACACCGGGGAGCTGTTTTTT
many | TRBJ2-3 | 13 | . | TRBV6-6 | CASRATGTDTQYF | TGTGCCAGCAGAGCGACGGGCACAGATACGCAGTATTTT
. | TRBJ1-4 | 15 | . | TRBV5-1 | CASSFGTKRGEKLFF | TGCGCCAGCAGCTTCGGGACAAAGAGGGGAGAAAAACTGTTTTTT
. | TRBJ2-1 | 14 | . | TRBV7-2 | CASSYRRDYNEQFF | TGTGCCAGCAGCTACAGGAGGGATTACAATGAGCAGTTCTTC
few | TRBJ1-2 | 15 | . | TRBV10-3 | CAISDLGEGRYGYTF | TGTGCCATCAGTGACCTCGGGGAGGGACGCTATGGCTACACCTTC
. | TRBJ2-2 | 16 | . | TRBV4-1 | CASSLSRVVGTGELFF | TGCGCCAGCAGCCTTTCCAGGGTTGTTGGCACCGGGGAGCTGTTTTTT
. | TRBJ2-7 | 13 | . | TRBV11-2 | CASSLDHSVEQYF | TGTGCCAGCAGCTTAGATCATAGCGTCGAGCAGTACTTC
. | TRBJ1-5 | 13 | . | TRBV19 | CAGPATSNQPQHF | TGTGCCGGTCCAGCGACCAGCAATCAGCCCCAGCATTTT
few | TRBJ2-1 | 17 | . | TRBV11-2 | CASSLGGGAYSYNEQFF | TGTGCCAGCAGCTTAGGCGGCGGGGCTTACTCCTACAATGAGCAGTTCTTC
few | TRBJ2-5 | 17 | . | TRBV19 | CASSIGLEPRRGETQYF | TGTGCCAGTAGTATCGGCCTTGAACCCCGGCGAGGAGAGACCCAGTACTTC
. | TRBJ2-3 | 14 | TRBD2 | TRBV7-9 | CASSASGGTDTQYF | TGTGCCAGCAGTGCTAGCGGGGGGACAGATACGCAGTATTTT
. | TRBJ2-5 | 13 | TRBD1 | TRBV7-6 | CASSPGGRETQYF | TGTGCCAGCAGCCCAGGGGGACGGGAGACCCAGTACTTC
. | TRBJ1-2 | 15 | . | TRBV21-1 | CASTLRVETGYGYTF | TGTGCCAGCACCTTAAGGGTGGAGACAGGGTATGGCTACACCTTC
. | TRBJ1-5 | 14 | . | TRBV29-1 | CSGGQVRGNQPQHF | TGCAGCGGTGGACAAGTCAGGGGCAATCAGCCCCAGCATTTT